The 10 T cell receptor beta chains presented below share a single source sample, sequenced in a study of shared clonotypes between healthy human individuals. Produced via immunoSEQ multiplex PCR; TCRdb's table is partial and in-frame only. Among about 1 million clones listed, about 74% were seen once. Sequences were obtained from memory CD4+ T cells sorted from blood. The subset here: CD45RA-negative fraction. The receptors here all came from a man aged 18 to 35 in good health.

There are a few counts of this clone. The gene calls are TRBV6-5 and TRBJ2-4, with D perhaps TRBD2 (6 bases). CDR1 is MNHEY and CDR2 is SVGAGI in the germline V gene. CDR3 length equals 15 residues. Trimming removed 6 bases from V and 2 bases from J, with 14 bases in between. The CDR3 bases are TGTGCCAGCAGCGCAACCGGGAGAACCAAAAACATTCAGTACTTC. This codes for CASSATGRTKNIQYF.

This clone was seen ten or more times. The same CDR3 can be traced to other DNA sequences in this sample. V gene TRBV19 combines with J gene TRBJ1-6; 11 bases map to TRBD1. V lost 6 bases and J lost 7; bases outside the gene matches: 2. CDR3 length equals 14 residues. The germline V gene encodes CDR1 LNHDA and CDR2 SQIVND (reference sequence). CDR3 sequence: CASSRDRGNSPLHF. The CDR3 DNA is TGTGCCAGTAGCCGGGACAGGGGGAATTCACCCCTCCACTTT.

The chain couples TRBV27 to TRBJ2-2, with TRBD2 identical over 9 bases. The CDR3 runs 15 residues. The germline V gene has CDR1 MNHEY and CDR2 SMNVEV (reference sequence). V gave up 7 bases and J gave up 5 bases; unmatched junction bases: 8. CDR3 sequence reads: CASTGSAGGTGELFF. The CDR3 DNA reads TGTGCCAGCACGGGCTCAGCGGGGGGAACCGGGGAGCTGTTTTTT.

The V and J genes are TRBV4-2 and TRBJ1-5; 10 bases agree with TRBD1. V lost 0 bases, J lost 5 bases, and 10 bases stayed unmatched. The length of the CDR3 is 18 residues. Germline-derived CDR1 and CDR2 are LGHNA and YNFKEQ. As DNA, the CDR3 is TGTGCCAGCAGCCAAGATCAGGTTCGGACAGGGGGTTATCAGCCCCAGCATTTT. It encodes CASSQDQVRTGGYQPQHF.

The rearrangement joins TRBV15 to TRBJ2-7; 10 bases line up with TRBD2. Germline V CDR1 and CDR2: LNHNV, YYDKDF (reference sequence). The ends lost 5 bases at V and 6 bases at J; junction bases unmatched: 4. CDR3 length equals 13 residues. Here the CDR3 reads CATSLSGRGEQYF. Written as DNA, the CDR3 is TGTGCCACCAGCTTAAGCGGGAGGGGCGAGCAGTACTTC.

This chain connects TRBV27 to TRBJ1-6, with a weak D call TRBD1 (6 bases). Per germline, CDR1 MNHEY and CDR2 SMNVEV (reference sequence). The V end lost 5 bases, the J end lost 1 base, and 12 bases lay between the germline ends. This CDR3 is 16 amino acids long. This chain's CDR3 is CASSNQGQSYNSPLHF. The CDR3 region has the DNA TGTGCCAGCAGTAACCAGGGGCAGTCCTATAATTCACCCCTCCACTTT.

In this sample, this clone turned up once. Other DNA sequences of this sample code for an identical CDR3. V gene TRBV7-2 combines with J gene TRBJ2-1; 10 positions match TRBD2. The CDR3 is made up of 15 amino acids. Germline-derived CDR1 and CDR2 are SGHTA and FQGNSA. With 4 bases clipped from V and 4 bases from J, the junction kept 4 bases outside the gene matches. The CDR3 DNA sequence: TGTGCCAGCAGCTCCGGACTAGCGGCATACAATGAGCAGTTCTTC. Its protein product is CASSSGLAAYNEQFF.

The J gene is TRBJ2-3, the V gene TRBV13; 9 bases agree with TRBD2. The germline V gene has CDR1 PRHDT and CDR2 FYEKMQ (reference sequence). After removal of 5 bases from V and 4 bases from J, the junction contained 10 bases not matched to a gene. CDR3 length: 16 residues. CDR3 protein: CASSPPERGVSDTQYF. The CDR3 DNA reads as TGTGCCAGCAGCCCCCCCGAGCGGGGGGTTTCAGATACGCAGTATTTT.

The J gene is TRBJ2-7, the V gene TRBV2; D is unresolved. The V gene's germline CDR1 is SNHLY and CDR2 FYNNEI. V lost 8 bases, J lost 0 bases, and 14 bases lay in between. CDR3 length: 14 amino acids. The chain's CDR3 is CASSVGITSYEQYF. CDR3 sequence (DNA): TGTGCCAGCTCAGTTGGAATTACCTCCTACGAGCAGTACTTC.

The rearrangement joins TRBV19 to TRBJ1-5; 8 bases map to TRBD1. CDR1 LNHDA and CDR2 SQIVND come from the germline V gene (reference sequence). Unmatched junction bases numbered 8, after V lost 5 bases and J lost 2 bases. The CDR3 loop spans 16 amino acids. CDR3 DNA sequence: TGTGCCAGTAGTCTCCAGGGACAGGTAGGCAATCAGCCCCAGCATTTT. Residues: CASSLQGQVGNQPQHF. Full variable domain (outside the CDR3, taken from reference TRBV19 and TRBJ1-5): DGGITQSPKYLFRKEGQNVTLSCEQNLNHDAMYWYRQDPGQGLRLIYYSQIVNDFQKGDIAEGYSVSREKKESFPLTVTSAQKNPTAFYLCASSLQGQVGNQPQHFGDGTRLSIL.